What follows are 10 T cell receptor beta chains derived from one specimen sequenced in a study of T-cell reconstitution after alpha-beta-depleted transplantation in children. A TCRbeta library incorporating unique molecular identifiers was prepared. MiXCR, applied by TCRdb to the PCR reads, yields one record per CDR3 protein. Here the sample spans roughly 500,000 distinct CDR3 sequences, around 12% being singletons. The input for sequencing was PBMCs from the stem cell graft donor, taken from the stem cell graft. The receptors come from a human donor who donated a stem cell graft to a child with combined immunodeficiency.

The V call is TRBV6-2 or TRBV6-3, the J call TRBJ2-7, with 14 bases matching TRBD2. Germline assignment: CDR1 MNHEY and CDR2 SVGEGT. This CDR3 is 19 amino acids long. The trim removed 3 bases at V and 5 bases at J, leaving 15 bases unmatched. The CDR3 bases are TGTGCCAGCAGTTATAGCATAACCGGGACTAGCGGGAGTTGGAACGAGCAGTACTTC. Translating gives CASSYSITGTSGSWNEQYF.

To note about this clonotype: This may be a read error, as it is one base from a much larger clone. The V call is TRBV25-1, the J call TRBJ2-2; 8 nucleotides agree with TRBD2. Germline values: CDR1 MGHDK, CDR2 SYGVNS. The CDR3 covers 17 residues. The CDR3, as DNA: TGTGCCAGCAGTGATAGCCGGACTAGCCTGAACACCAGGGAGCTGTTTTTT. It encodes CASSDSRTSLNTRELFF.

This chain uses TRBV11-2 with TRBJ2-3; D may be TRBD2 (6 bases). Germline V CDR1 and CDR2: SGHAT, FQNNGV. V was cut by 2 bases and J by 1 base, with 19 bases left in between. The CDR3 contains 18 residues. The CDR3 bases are TGTGCCAGCAGCTTAAAGAGAAGTGGAGCGGGCCGCACAGATACGCAGTATTTT. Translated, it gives CASSLKRSGAGRTDTQYF.

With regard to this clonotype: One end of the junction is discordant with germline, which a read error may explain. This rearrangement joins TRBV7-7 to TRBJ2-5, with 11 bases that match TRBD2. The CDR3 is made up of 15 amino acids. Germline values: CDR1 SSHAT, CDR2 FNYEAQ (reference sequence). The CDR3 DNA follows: TGTGCTAGCAGCGTAGCGGGGGGGATCCAAGAGACCCAGTACTTC. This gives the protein CASSVAGGIQETQYF.

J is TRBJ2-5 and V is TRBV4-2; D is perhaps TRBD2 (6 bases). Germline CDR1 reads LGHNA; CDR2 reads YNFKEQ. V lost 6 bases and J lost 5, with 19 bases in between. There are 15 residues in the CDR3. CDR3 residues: CASRPRQGGLETQYF. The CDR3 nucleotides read TGTGCCAGCAGACCAAGGCAGGGAGGCTTGGAGACCCAGTACTTC.

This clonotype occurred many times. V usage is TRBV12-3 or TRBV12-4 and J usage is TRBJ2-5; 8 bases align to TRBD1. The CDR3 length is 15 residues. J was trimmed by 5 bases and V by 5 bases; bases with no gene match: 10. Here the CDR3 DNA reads TGTGCCAGCAGTCCCGCACAGGGGGTCGGGGAGACCCAGTACTTC. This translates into CASSPAQGVGETQYF.

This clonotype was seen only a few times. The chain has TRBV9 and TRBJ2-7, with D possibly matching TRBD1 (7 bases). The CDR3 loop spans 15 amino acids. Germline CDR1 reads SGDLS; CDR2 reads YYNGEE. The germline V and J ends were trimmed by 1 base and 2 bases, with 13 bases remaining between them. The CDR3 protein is CASSVFAGGTYEQYF. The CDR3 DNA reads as TGTGCCAGCAGCGTATTCGCAGGGGGGACCTACGAGCAGTACTTC.

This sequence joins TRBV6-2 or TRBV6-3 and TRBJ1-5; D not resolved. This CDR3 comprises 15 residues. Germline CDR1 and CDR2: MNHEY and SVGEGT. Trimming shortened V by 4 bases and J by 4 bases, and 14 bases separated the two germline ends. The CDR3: CASSSYGRRNQPQHF. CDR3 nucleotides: TGTGCCAGCAGTTCCTACGGTCGTCGAAATCAGCCCCAGCATTTT.

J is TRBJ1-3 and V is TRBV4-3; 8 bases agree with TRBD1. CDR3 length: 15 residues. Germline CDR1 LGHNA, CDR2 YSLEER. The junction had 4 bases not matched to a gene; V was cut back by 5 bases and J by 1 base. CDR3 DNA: TGCGCCAGCAGCATCCAGGGGGCATCTGGAAACACCATATATTTT. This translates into CASSIQGASGNTIYF.

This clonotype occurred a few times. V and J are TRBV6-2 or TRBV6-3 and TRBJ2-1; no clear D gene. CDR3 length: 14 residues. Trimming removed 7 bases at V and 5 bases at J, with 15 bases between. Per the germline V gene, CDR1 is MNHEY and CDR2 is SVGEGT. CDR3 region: CASKGSFMHNEQFF. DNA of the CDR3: TGTGCCAGCAAAGGTTCCTTTATGCACAATGAGCAGTTCTTC.